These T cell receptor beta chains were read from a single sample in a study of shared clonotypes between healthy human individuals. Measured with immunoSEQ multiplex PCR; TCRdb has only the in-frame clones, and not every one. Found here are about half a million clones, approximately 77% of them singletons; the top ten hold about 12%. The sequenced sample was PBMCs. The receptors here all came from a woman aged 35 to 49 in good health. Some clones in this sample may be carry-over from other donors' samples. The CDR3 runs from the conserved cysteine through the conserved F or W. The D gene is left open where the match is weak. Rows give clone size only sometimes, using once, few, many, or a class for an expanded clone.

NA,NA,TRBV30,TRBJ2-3,TGTGCCTGCTCCCCTTTGGCGGGAAGCACAGATACGCAGTATTTT,CACSPLAGSTDTQYF
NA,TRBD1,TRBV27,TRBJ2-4,TGTGCCAGCAGTCCAAACCGGGACAGGGTTGGCATTCAGTACTTC,CASSPNRDRVGIQYF
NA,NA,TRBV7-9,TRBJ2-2,TGTGCCAGCAGACCACTAGATCCCAGGTCCGCCGGGGAGCTGTTTTTT,CASRPLDPRSAGELFF
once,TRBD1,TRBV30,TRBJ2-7,TGTGCCTGGAAAGTACCCGGGACAGGCGAGCAGTACTTC,CAWKVPGTGEQYF
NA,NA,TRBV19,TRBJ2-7,TGTGCCAGTAGTGGCCCCTACGAGCAGTACTTC,CASSGPYEQYF
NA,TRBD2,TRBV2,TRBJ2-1,TGTGCCAGCACCGGGACTAGCGGGAGAGAGCAGTTCTTC,CASTGTSGREQFF
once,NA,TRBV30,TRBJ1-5,TGTGCCTGGAGTCTCGGGGCAGGCAATAGCAATCAGCCCCAGCATTTT,CAWSLGAGNSNQPQHF
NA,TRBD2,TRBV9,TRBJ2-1,TGTGCCAGCAGCGCAGGACTAGCGGCCTACAATGAGCAGTTCTTC,CASSAGLAAYNEQFF
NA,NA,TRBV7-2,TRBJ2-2,TGTGCCAGCAGCCCAGACTGGGCCGGGGAGCTGTTTTTT,CASSPDWAGELFF
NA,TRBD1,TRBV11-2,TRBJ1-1,TGTGCCAGCAGCGCGACAGGGAGTAACACTGAAGCTTTCTTT,CASSATGSNTEAFF
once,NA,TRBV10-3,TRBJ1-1,TGTGCCATCAGTGATGGGGGGCACCCTGAAGCTTTCTTT,CAISDGGHPEAFF
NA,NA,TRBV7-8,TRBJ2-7,TGTGCCAGCAGCTTGACAGGTCTCTACGAGCAGTACTTC,CASSLTGLYEQYF
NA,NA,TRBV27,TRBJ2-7,TGTGCCAGCAGTTTGGGGACGGGGATAAAGGAGCAGTACTTC,CASSLGTGIKEQYF
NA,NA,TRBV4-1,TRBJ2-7,TGCGCCAGCAGCCAAGACGGAGTGGGGGGCAGATACGAGCAGTACTTC,CASSQDGVGGRYEQYF
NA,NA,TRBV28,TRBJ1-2,TGTGCCAGCAGTTTTGGGGGTAGGAGGGACTATGGCTACACCTTC,CASSFGGRRDYGYTF
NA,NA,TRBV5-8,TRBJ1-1,TGTGCCAGCAGCTTGGACGGCGGCAGATCTGAAGCTTTCTTT,CASSLDGGRSEAFF
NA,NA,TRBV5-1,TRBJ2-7,TGCGCCAGCAGCCTTACCCCTAACGAGCAGTACTTC,CASSLTPNEQYF
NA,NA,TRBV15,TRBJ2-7,TGTGCCACCAGCAGGGGGGGTTCGCGGGGATCCTACGAGCAGTACTTC,CATSRGGSRGSYEQYF
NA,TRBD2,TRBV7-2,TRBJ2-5,TGTGCCAGCAGCTCCGGACTAGCGGGAAAGGGTGAGACCCAGTACTTC,CASSSGLAGKGETQYF
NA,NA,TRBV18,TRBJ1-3,TGTGCCAGCTCACAGGGGGCTGGAAACACCATATATTTT,CASSQGAGNTIYF
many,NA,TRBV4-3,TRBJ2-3,TGCGCCAGCAAGGAGACTCTAGGGGATACGCAGTATTTT,CASKETLGDTQYF
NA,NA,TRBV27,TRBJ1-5,TGTGCCAGCATGGCTCAGCGGGGGCCCCAGCATTTT,CASMAQRGPQHF
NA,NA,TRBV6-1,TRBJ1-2,TGTGCCAGCAGTGAAGAGGCGTATGGCTACACCTTC,CASSEEAYGYTF
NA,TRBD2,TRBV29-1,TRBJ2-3,TGCAGCGGTGTCCTAGCGGGAGGCTCCCATACGCAGTATTTT,CSGVLAGGSHTQYF
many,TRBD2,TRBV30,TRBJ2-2,TGTGCCTGGATATTAGCGGGTCTTGACACCGGGGAGCTGTTTTTT,CAWILAGLDTGELFF
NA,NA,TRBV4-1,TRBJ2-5,TGCGCCAGCAGCCAACTCCCCGGACCTGGCGGGGAGACCCAGTACTTC,CASSQLPGPGGETQYF
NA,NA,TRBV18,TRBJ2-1,TGTGCCAGCTCACCGGACGTCAGTGAGCAGTTCTTC,CASSPDVSEQFF
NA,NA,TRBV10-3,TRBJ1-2,TGTGCCATCAGTGAGAGGGGAAAATATGGCTACACCTTC,CAISERGKYGYTF
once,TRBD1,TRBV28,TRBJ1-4,TGTGCCGGACATACTCGGGACAGCTTTAATGAAAAACTGTTTTTT,CAGHTRDSFNEKLFF
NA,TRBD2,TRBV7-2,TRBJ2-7,TGTGCCAGCAGCCCGACGGGACTAGCGGGGGCCTACGAGCAGTACTTC,CASSPTGLAGAYEQYF
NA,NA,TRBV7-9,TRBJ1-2,TGTGCCAGCAGTGGGGGGAATCGGTATGGCTACACCTTC,CASSGGNRYGYTF
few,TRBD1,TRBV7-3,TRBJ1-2,TGTGCCAGCAGCCCAGGACAGGACCATGGCTACACCTTC,CASSPGQDHGYTF
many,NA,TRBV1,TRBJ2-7,TGCACCAGCAGCCAGCGGACTAGCGGGAGAACAGCTAGGGAGCAGTACTTC,CTSSQRTSGRTAREQYF